This T cell receptor beta chain was recovered during a study of blood T cell repertoires in COVID-19. In the study overall: From T cells, B-cell-depleted T cells, or PBMCs came the material, which was cDNA or gDNA.

V lost 2 bases and J lost 7, with 25 bases in between. The CDR3 consists of 17 residues. The germline gives CDR1 SGHDT, CDR2 YYEEEE. Original methodology: Estimation of nucleated cell counts was performed using reference gene primer amplification. Repertoires were generated with immunoSEQ multiplex PCR, while TCRdb's copy carries only in-frame clones and drops some. The DNA was the basis for D and trimming; V, J and clone size are from that table. Here the sample spans around 310,000 clones, under 90% being singletons. Cohort assignment relied on participant-reported clinical history. All recovered Cohort 3 donors got two negative PCRs, got clearance, or saw symptom resolution.

The specimen was PBMCs or T cells enriched from blood (not recorded which). The chain employs TRBV5-6 and TRBJ2-7, with D perhaps TRBD2 (5 bases). This TCR was recovered from a woman aged 25 to 39 who had recovered from COVID-19. CDR3 coding DNA: TGTGCCAGCAGCTTACTAGAGACGTCCGGACTGTTAAGGGAGCAGTACTTC. As protein: CASSLLETSGLLREQYF.